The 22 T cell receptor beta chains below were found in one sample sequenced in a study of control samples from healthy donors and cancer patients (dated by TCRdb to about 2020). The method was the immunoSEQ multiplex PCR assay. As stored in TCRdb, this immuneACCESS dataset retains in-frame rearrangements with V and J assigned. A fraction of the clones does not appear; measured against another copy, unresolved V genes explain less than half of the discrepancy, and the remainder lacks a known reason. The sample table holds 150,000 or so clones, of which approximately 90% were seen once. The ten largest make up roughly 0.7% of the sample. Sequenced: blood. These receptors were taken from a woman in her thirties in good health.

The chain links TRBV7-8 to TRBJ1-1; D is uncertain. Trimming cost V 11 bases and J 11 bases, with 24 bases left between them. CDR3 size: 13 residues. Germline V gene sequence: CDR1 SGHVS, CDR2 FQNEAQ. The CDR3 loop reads CAPRGFVGWKAFF. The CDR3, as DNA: TGTGCCCCCCGAGGGTTTGTAGGCTGGAAGGCTTTCTTT.

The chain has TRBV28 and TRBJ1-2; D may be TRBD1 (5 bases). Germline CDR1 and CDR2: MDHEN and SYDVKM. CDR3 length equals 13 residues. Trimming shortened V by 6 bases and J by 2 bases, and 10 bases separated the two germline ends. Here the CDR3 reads CASSPAGNYGYTF. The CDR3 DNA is TGTGCCAGCAGCCCCGCAGGGAACTATGGCTACACCTTC.

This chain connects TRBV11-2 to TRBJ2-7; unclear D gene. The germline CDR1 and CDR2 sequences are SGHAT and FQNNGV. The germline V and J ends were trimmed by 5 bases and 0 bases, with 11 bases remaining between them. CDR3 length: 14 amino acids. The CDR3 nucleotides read TGTGCCAGCAGCACCACGACAAACTCCTACGAGCAGTACTTC. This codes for CASSTTTNSYEQYF.

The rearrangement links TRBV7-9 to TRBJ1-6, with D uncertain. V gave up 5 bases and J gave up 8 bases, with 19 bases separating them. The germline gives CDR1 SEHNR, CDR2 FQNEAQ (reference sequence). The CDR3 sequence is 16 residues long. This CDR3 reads CASSPGRGRPDSPLHF. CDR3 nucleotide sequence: TGTGCCAGCAGCCCCGGGCGAGGGAGGCCCGATTCACCCCTCCACTTT.

CDR3 residues: CASSPPGGSRNEQFF. The CDR3 coding sequence is TGTGCCAGCTCACCACCGGGCGGGAGCCGCAATGAGCAGTTCTTC. V and J are TRBV18 and TRBJ2-1, with 7 bases lining up with TRBD2. V lost 0 bases and J lost 6; bases outside the gene matches: 5. This CDR3 region has 15 residues. Germline-derived CDR1 and CDR2 are KGHSH and LQKENI.

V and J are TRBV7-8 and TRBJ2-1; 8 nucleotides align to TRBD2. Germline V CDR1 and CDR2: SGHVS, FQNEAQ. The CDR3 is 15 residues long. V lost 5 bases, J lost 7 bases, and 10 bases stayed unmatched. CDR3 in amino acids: CASSPGSGTLNEQFF. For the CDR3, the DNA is TGTGCCAGCAGCCCCGGTAGCGGGACCTTAAATGAGCAGTTCTTC. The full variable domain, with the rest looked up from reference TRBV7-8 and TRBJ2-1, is GAGVSQSPRYKVAKRGQDVALRCDPISGHVSLFWYQQALGQGPEFLTYFQNEAQLDKSGLPSDRFFAERPEGSVSTLKIQRTQQEDSAVYLCASSPGSGTLNEQFFGPGTRLTVL.

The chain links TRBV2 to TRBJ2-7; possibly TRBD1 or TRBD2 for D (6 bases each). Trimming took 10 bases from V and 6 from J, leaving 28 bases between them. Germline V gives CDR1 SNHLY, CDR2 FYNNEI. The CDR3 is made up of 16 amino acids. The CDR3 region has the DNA TGTGCCACCTTCCGGAGGGGACCAGGGGCCCTTCTCGAGCAGTACTTC. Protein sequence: CATFRRGPGALLEQYF.

Here the CDR3 DNA reads TGTGCCAGCAGCTTGGAAGGGATAGAGACCCAGTACTTC. It specifies CASSLEGIETQYF. The rearrangement uses TRBV7-9 and TRBJ2-5; D unclear. CDR1 is SEHNR, CDR2 FQNEAQ, per germline (reference sequence). V gave up 3 bases and J gave up 4 bases, with 9 bases separating them. This CDR3 is 13 amino acids long.

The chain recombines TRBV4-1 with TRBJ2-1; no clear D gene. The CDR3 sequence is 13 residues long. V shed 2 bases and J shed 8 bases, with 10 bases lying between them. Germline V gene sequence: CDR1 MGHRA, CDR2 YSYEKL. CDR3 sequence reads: CASSQRSHDEQFF. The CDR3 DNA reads TGCGCCAGCAGCCAAAGATCACACGATGAGCAGTTCTTC.

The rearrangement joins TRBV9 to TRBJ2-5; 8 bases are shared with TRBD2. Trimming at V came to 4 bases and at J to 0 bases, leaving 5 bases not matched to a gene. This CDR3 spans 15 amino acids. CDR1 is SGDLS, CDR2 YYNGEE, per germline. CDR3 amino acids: CASSSSGRYQETQYF. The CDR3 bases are TGTGCCAGCAGCTCGAGCGGGAGATACCAAGAGACCCAGTACTTC.

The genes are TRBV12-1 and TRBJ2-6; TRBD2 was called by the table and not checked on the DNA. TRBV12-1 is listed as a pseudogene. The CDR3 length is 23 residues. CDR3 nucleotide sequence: TGTGCCAGCAGCTTTTGGCCCTGCGTTCCGGGATCCCGACCAAGCTCTGGGGCCAACGTCCTGACTTTC. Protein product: CASSFWPCVPGSRPSSGANVLTF.

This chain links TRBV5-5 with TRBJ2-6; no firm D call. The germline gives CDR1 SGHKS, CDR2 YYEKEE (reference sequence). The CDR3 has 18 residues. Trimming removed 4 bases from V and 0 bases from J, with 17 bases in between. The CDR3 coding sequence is TGTGCCAGCAGCCCCCGCGTGGCTGTACTCTCTGGGGCCAACGTCCTGACTTTC. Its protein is CASSPRVAVLSGANVLTF.

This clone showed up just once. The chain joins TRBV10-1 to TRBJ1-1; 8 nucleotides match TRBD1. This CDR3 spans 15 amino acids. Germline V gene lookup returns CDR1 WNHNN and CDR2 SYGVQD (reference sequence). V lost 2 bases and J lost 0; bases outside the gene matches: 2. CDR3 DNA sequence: TGCGCCAGCAGTGAGGGGACAGGTTTGAACACTGAAGCTTTCTTT. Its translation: CASSEGTGLNTEAFF.

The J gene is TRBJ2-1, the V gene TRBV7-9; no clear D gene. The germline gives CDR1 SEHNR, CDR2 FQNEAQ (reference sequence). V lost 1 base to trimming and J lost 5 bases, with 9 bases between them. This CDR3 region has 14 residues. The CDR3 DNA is TGTGCCAGCAGCTTAGGAGGAGCAGACAATGAGCAGTTCTTC. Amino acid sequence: CASSLGGADNEQFF.

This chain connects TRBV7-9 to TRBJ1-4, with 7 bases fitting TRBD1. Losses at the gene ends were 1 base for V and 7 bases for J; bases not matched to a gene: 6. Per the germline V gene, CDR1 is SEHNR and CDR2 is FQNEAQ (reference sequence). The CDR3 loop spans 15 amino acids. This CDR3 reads CASSLVVTGFEKLFF. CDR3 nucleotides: TGTGCCAGCAGCTTAGTCGTGACAGGGTTTGAAAAACTGTTTTTT.

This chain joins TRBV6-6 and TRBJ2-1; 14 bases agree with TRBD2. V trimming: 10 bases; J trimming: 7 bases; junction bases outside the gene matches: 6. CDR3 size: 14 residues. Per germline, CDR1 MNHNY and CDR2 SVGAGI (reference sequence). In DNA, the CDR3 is TGTGCCACTGGGACTAGCGGGAGAGGGAATGAGCAGTTCTTC. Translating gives CATGTSGRGNEQFF.

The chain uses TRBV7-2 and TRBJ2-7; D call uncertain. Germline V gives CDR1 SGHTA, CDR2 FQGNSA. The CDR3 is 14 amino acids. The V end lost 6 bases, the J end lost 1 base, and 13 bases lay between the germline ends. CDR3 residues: CASSNQWGSYEQYF. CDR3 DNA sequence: TGTGCCAGCAGTAACCAATGGGGATCCTACGAGCAGTACTTC.

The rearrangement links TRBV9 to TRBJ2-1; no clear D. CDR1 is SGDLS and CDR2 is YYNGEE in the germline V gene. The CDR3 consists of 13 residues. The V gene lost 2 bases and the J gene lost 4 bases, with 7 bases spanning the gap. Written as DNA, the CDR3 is TGTGCCAGCAGCGTGCTAGTGTACAATGAGCAGTTCTTC. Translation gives CASSVLVYNEQFF.

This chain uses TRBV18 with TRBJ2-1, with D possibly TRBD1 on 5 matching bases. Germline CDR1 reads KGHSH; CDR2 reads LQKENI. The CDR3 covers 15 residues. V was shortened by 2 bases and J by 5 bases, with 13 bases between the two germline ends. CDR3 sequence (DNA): TGTGCCAGCTCACCAGGGAAGGGGAACAACAATGAGCAGTTCTTC. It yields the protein CASSPGKGNNNEQFF.

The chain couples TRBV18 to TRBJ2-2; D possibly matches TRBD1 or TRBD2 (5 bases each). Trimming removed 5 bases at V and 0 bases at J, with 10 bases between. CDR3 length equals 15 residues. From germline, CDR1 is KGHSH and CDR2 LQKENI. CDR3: CASSAGTSNTGELFF. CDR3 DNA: TGTGCCAGCTCAGCCGGGACGTCGAACACCGGGGAGCTGTTTTTT.

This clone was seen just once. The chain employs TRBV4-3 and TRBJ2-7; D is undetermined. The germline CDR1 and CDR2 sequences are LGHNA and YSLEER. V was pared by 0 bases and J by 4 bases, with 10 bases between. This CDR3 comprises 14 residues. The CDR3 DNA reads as TGCGCCAGCAGCCAAGATCAGGAGATATACGAGCAGTACTTC. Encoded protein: CASSQDQEIYEQYF.

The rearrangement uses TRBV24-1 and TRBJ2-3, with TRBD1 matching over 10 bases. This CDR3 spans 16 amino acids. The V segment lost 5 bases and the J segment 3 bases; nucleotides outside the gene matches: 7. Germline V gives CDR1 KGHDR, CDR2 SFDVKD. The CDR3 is CATSAPGTGVTDTQYF. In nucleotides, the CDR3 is TGTGCCACCAGTGCCCCCGGGACAGGGGTAACAGATACGCAGTATTTT.